The 20 T cell receptor beta chains given below trace back to one sample, sequenced in a study of Graves' ophthalmopathy and Graves' hyperthyroidism. Scientists amplified the TCR beta CDR3 regions from RNA transcripts. The first round was an RT-PCR with HTBI primers, and the second round was a multiplex PCR. TCRdb recomputed calls from the multiplex PCR reads with MiXCR, one row per CDR3 protein. Seen here are fewer than 600,000 distinct CDR3 sequences, around 14% observed once, and the top ten hold 9.5% to 10%. What was sequenced was blood. These receptors came from a woman in her thirties with Graves' ophthalmopathy.

This clonotype was recorded many times. The chain uses TRBV6-4 and TRBJ2-3; 13 bases line up with TRBD2. The CDR3 runs to 15 residues. Germline V gives CDR1 MRHNA, CDR2 SNTAGT. The J segment lost 3 bases and the V segment lost 6 bases, leaving 3 bases of the junction unmatched. This CDR3 reads CASSPTSGGTDTQYF. In nucleotides, the CDR3 is TGTGCCAGCAGCCCGACTAGCGGGGGGACAGATACGCAGTATTTT.

This clonotype was picked up many times. A read error is possible here, since a much larger clone lies one base away. The chain carries TRBV2 and TRBJ2-7; TRBD1 agrees at 10 bases. The CDR3 runs to 13 residues. The germline V gene has CDR1 SNHLY and CDR2 FYNNEI. With V trimmed by 7 bases and J by 3 bases, 3 bases remained unmatched. CDR3 in amino acids: CASIRDRGYEQYF. CDR3 DNA sequence: TGTGCCAGCATCCGGGACAGGGGCTACGAGCAGTACTTC.

This clonotype has at least ten counts. The chain is built from TRBV6-1 and TRBJ2-2, with TRBD2 matching over 9 bases. Per germline, CDR1 MNHNS and CDR2 SASEGT. Trimming at V came to 6 bases and at J to 1 base, leaving 6 bases not matched to a gene. This CDR3 spans 16 amino acids. CDR3 DNA: TGTGCCAGCAGACCCGGACTAGCGCTGAACACCGGGGAGCTGTTTTTT. Its protein product is CASRPGLALNTGELFF.

This clonotype was seen at least ten times. This chain joins TRBV19 and TRBJ1-1, with D perhaps TRBD1 (5 bases). V gave up 3 bases and J gave up 4 bases, with 12 bases separating them. CDR1 is LNHDA, CDR2 SQIVND, per germline (reference sequence). The CDR3 is 14 residues long. CDR3 sequence: CASSIIGQGTEAFF. Written as DNA, the CDR3 is TGTGCCAGTAGTATTATTGGGCAGGGCACTGAAGCTTTCTTT.

This clonotype appeared many times. This chain links TRBV27 with TRBJ2-7; 10 bases map to TRBD1. V lost 5 bases and J lost 5; bases outside the gene matches: 6. CDR1 and CDR2 (germline): MNHEY, SMNVEV (reference sequence). The CDR3 contains 14 residues. The CDR3 DNA reads TGTGCCAGCAGTCCCGGGACAGGGGTCAACGAGCAGTACTTC. This translates into CASSPGTGVNEQYF.

This clonotype showed up many times. This chain uses TRBV28 with TRBJ2-7; 11 bases align to TRBD2. There are 17 residues in the CDR3. The germline CDR1 and CDR2 sequences are MDHEN and SYDVKM. J gave up 3 bases and V 2 bases, and 9 bases lay outside the gene matches. The CDR3 DNA sequence: TGTGCCAGCAGTTTACAAATTACTAGCGGGAGAAGCTACGAGCAGTACTTC. Amino acid sequence: CASSLQITSGRSYEQYF.

This clonotype was picked up many times. The chain carries TRBV6-1 and TRBJ1-1, with D maybe TRBD1 (5 bases). Germline loops: CDR1 MNHNS, CDR2 SASEGT. The CDR3 runs 13 residues. V lost 9 bases and J lost 0, with 11 bases in between. As DNA, the CDR3 is TGTGCCAGTTACAGGCTTTTGAACACTGAAGCTTTCTTT. Amino acids: CASYRLLNTEAFF.

The chain uses TRBV10-3 and TRBJ1-3; 7 bases map to TRBD1. With V trimmed by 10 bases and J by 0 bases, 0 bases remained unmatched. CDR3 length: 12 amino acids. CDR1 ENHRY and CDR2 SYGVKD come from the germline V gene. CDR3 protein: CATGGSGNTIYF. Here the CDR3 DNA reads TGTGCCACAGGGGGCTCTGGAAACACCATATATTTT.

This clonotype appeared many times. The V gene is TRBV12-3 or TRBV12-4, the J gene TRBJ2-2; possible D gene TRBD2, 5 bases. Trimming stripped 4 bases from V and 4 bases from J, with 16 bases between. The CDR3 is 16 amino acids. CDR3 bases: TGTGCCAGCAGTTGGGCGGTGGGTAGCGCCACCGGGGAGCTGTTTTTT. It translates to CASSWAVGSATGELFF.

Many counts were recorded for this clonotype. The chain employs TRBV12-3 or TRBV12-4 and TRBJ2-5; 9 bases are a match to TRBD2. Losses at the gene ends were 6 bases for V and 5 bases for J; bases not matched to a gene: 13. The CDR3 length is 16 residues. CDR3 bases: TGTGCCAGCAGACCTCTGGGCGGGGGGGCTAGGGAGACCCAGTACTTC. It encodes CASRPLGGGARETQYF.

This clonotype was found many times. This rearrangement joins TRBV2 to TRBJ1-2; D might be TRBD1 (6 bases). Germline CDR1 is SNHLY and CDR2 is FYNNEI. The length of the CDR3 is 14 residues. V was clipped by 7 bases and J by 6 bases, with 18 bases between them. The CDR3 DNA reads TGTGCCAGCATAAAGGACGGGCAGGGGCATGGCTACACCTTC. Encoded protein: CASIKDGQGHGYTF. Supplemented by reference TRBV2 and TRBJ1-2, the full variable domain reads EPEVTQTPSHQVTQMGQEVILRCVPISNHLYFYWYRQILGQKVEFLVSFYNNEISEKSEIFDDQFSVERPDGSNFTLKIRSTKLEDSAMYFCASIKDGQGHGYTFGSGTRLTVV.

The V call is TRBV29-1, the J call TRBJ1-2; D not resolved. The ends were cut back, 0 bases at V and 11 bases at J, with 16 bases in the middle. Germline lookup yields CDR1 SQVTM and CDR2 ANQGSEA. The CDR3 spans 13 residues. The CDR3, as DNA: TGCAGCGTTGAAGATGGCCCTCACGCTGGGTACACCTTC. Its translation is CSVEDGPHAGYTF. Combining the CDR3 with reference TRBV29-1 and TRBJ1-2 gives the whole variable domain SAVISQKPSRDICQRGTSLTIQCQVDSQVTMMFWYRQQPGQSLTLIATANQGSEATYESGFVIDKFPISRPNLTFSTLTVSNMSPEDSSIYLCSVEDGPHAGYTFGSGTRLTVV.

This clonotype was observed many times. The V call is TRBV27, the J call TRBJ1-2; weak D call: TRBD1 (5 bases). The CDR3 spans 14 residues. V lost 5 bases to trimming and J lost 2 bases, with 12 bases between them. CDR1 and CDR2 from the germline V gene are MNHEY and SMNVEV (reference sequence). CDR3 in amino acids: CASSPRQRNYGYTF. CDR3 DNA: TGTGCCAGCAGTCCAAGACAGCGGAACTATGGCTACACCTTC.

This clonotype was detected ten times or more. The chain has TRBV12-3 or TRBV12-4 and TRBJ2-2; 16 positions agree with TRBD2. The CDR3 is 18 residues long. Germline trimming cut 5 bases from V and 7 bases from J; bases unmatched to any gene: 10. The CDR3 sequence: CASSLTGLAGGPGGELFF. Written as DNA, the CDR3 is TGTGCCAGCAGTCTAACGGGACTAGCGGGAGGGCCAGGCGGGGAGCTGTTTTTT.

In this sample, this clonotype turned up a few times. This chain links TRBV4-1 with TRBJ2-7, with 10 nucleotides matching TRBD2. Germline lookup yields CDR1 MGHRA and CDR2 YSYEKL. The trim removed 4 bases at V and 5 bases at J, leaving 8 bases unmatched. The CDR3 contains 15 residues. The DNA of the CDR3 is TGCGCCAGCAGCCCCGCGCTAGCGGGAGTGCACGAGCAGTACTTC. Amino acid sequence: CASSPALAGVHEQYF.

Concerning this clonotype: A much more abundant neighbour one base away suggests this may be a read error. The chain recombines TRBV9 with TRBJ2-7, with 8 bases lining up with TRBD1. From germline, CDR1 is SGDLS and CDR2 YYNGEE. The CDR3 runs 14 residues. The CDR3 is CASSIRTGSFEQYV. CDR3 coding DNA: TGTGCCAGCAGCATTCGGACAGGGTCCTTCGAGCAGTACGTC.

This rearrangement joins TRBV28 to TRBJ1-6, with unresolved D. Germline V gives CDR1 MDHEN, CDR2 SYDVKM. This CDR3 is 15 amino acids long. The germline V and J ends were trimmed by 8 bases and 1 base, with 12 bases remaining between them. This CDR3 reads CASEGTGSYNSPLHF. The DNA for the CDR3 is TGTGCCAGCGAGGGCACTGGATCCTATAATTCACCCCTCCACTTT.

This clonotype was counted many times. This sequence joins TRBV6-1 and TRBJ1-1; D is uncertain. Trimming left V 2 bases short and J 1 base short, with 5 bases between. The germline V gene has CDR1 MNHNS and CDR2 SASEGT. The CDR3 length is 13 residues. The CDR3 region has the DNA TGTGCCAGCAGTGAAAAACAGAACACTGAAGCTTTCTTT. It yields the protein CASSEKQNTEAFF.

The J gene is TRBJ1-5, the V gene TRBV19; a weak D match, TRBD1 (6 bases). Germline values: CDR1 LNHDA, CDR2 SQIVND (reference sequence). CDR3 length equals 15 residues. V shed 3 bases and J shed 6 bases, with 15 bases lying between them. DNA of the CDR3: TGTGCCAGTAGTATGAAGCCCCAGGGGCGTCAGCCCCAGCATTTT. Amino acid sequence: CASSMKPQGRQPQHF.

This clonotype was detected ten times or more. The chain carries TRBV6-5 and TRBJ2-7; 12 bases line up with TRBD1. Per germline, CDR1 MNHEY and CDR2 SVGAGI. Trimming cost V 6 bases and J 3 bases; bases outside gene matches: 9. The CDR3 contains 16 residues. The CDR3 DNA is TGTGCCAGCAGCCGGGACAGGGGGCGTCGGAGCTACGAGCAGTACTTC. This gives the protein CASSRDRGRRSYEQYF.